The clone carrying this T cell receptor beta chain is judged medium-sized. The data derive from a study of blood T cell repertoires in COVID-19. The protocol was immunoSEQ multiplex PCR, while the TCRdb copy is restricted to in-frame clones and leaves out a portion. The table has about 130,000 clones, around 70% seen once; the top ten hold roughly 5%. Germline V gene sequence: CDR1 MNHNY, CDR2 SVGAGI (reference sequence). Between the trimmed V and J ends, which lost 7 bases and 4 bases, there was a span of 14 bases. This CDR3 spans 14 amino acids. This sequence originates from a man between 60 and 75 years old with acute or convalescent COVID-19. Sequencing was performed on peripheral blood. The rearrangement links TRBV6-6 to TRBJ1-5; no definite D call. Here the CDR3 DNA reads TGTGCCAGCAAAGACGGAGGGATTAATCAGCCCCAGCATTTT. It specifies CASKDGGINQPQHF.